A single sample gave rise to the 2 T cell receptor beta chains below, sequenced in a study of blood T cell repertoires in COVID-19. TCRdb's table, derived via immunoSEQ multiplex PCR, lists solely in-frame clones and lacks some. The sample holds about 170,000 clones, approximately 86% seen once. The sample was peripheral blood. The receptors originated from a woman of 80 years or more with COVID-19, enrolled during active disease.

The gene calls are TRBV19 and TRBJ1-3; 7 bases are shared with TRBD1. Trimming at V came to 5 bases and at J to 4 bases, leaving 2 bases not matched to a gene. The CDR3 covers 13 residues. In germline, CDR1 is LNHDA, CDR2 SQIVND (reference sequence). The CDR3: CASSSDRGNTIYF. The CDR3 DNA is TGTGCCAGTAGTTCGGACAGGGGAAACACCATATATTTT.

J is TRBJ2-5 and V is TRBV21-1; no check of the table's D call, TRBD1, against the DNA was made. TRBV21-1 is tagged as a pseudogene. The CDR3 consists of 15 residues. CDR3 in DNA: TGTGCCAGCAGCGGACCGGACAGCCAAAAAGAGACCCAGTACTTC. It encodes CASSGPDSQKETQYF.